What follows are 18 T cell receptor beta chains derived from one specimen sequenced in a study of metastatic and nonmetastatic thyroid tumors. There were no patients who had received any treatment before thyroid surgery. TCRdb re-analyzed the PCR reads using MiXCR. The sample holds about 27,000 clones, roughly 15% seen once. The material sequenced was blood. The receptors here all came from a male donor with papillary thyroid cancer or a benign thyroid nodule (not recorded which). Some clones in this sample may be carry-over from other donors' samples.

Many counts were recorded for this clone. The V gene is TRBV19, the J gene TRBJ2-7; TRBD1 matches 8 bases. With 1 base clipped from V and 3 bases from J, the junction kept 11 bases outside the gene matches. CDR3 size: 17 residues. From germline, CDR1 is LNHDA and CDR2 SQIVND (reference sequence). The CDR3 spells CASSIVWRTGTDYEQYF. CDR3 DNA sequence: TGTGCCAGTAGTATAGTTTGGCGGACAGGGACGGACTACGAGCAGTACTTC.

This clone was picked up many times. V usage is TRBV11-2 and J usage is TRBJ2-6, with D hard to call. This CDR3 spans 15 amino acids. Germline V gene data show CDR1 as SGHAT and CDR2 as FQNNGV. The V and J ends lost 8 bases and 2 bases respectively, with 13 bases between them. CDR3 region: CASGPVSTGANVLTF. The CDR3 nucleotides are TGTGCCAGCGGACCTGTCTCAACTGGGGCCAACGTCCTGACTTTC.

The sample holds many counts of this clone. The chain combines TRBV20-1 with TRBJ1-4; D call uncertain. Trimming shortened V by 4 bases and J by 7 bases, and 13 bases separated the two germline ends. The CDR3 runs 13 residues. Germline CDR1 reads DFQATT; CDR2 reads SNEGSKA (reference sequence). For the CDR3, the DNA is TGCAGTGCTACCCCGGTTGGGTCTGAAAAACTGTTTTTT. Its protein is CSATPVGSEKLFF.

The chain has TRBV3-1 and TRBJ2-1; TRBD1 matches at 8 bases. The CDR3 is made up of 15 amino acids. Germline-derived CDR1 and CDR2 are LGHDT and YNNKEL (reference sequence). V was pared by 5 bases and J by 2 bases, with 5 bases of the junction left unmatched. DNA for the CDR3: TGTGCCAGCAGCTACGACAGGGGCGCCTACAATGAGCAGTTCTTC. Encoded protein: CASSYDRGAYNEQFF.

Ten or more counts support this clone. The chain carries TRBV3-1 and TRBJ1-1; a possible D gene is TRBD1 (6 bases). The germline gives CDR1 LGHDT, CDR2 YNNKEL (reference sequence). This CDR3 comprises 18 residues. Deletions cut 2 bases from V and 1 base from J, with 20 bases between. Here the CDR3 DNA reads TGTGCCAGCAGCCAAAGGGGGGGTATCCGGGATGCGAACACTGAAGCTTTCTTT. As protein: CASSQRGGIRDANTEAFF.

This clone appeared many times. J is TRBJ2-1 and V is TRBV28; a possible D gene is TRBD2 (5 bases). The CDR3 runs 14 residues. CDR1 is MDHEN, CDR2 SYDVKM, per germline. The V gene lost 6 bases and the J gene lost 5 bases, with 14 bases spanning the gap. The CDR3 nucleotides read TGTGCCAGCAGCAAGCGGCGGGCAGACAATGAGCAGTTCTTC. Protein: CASSKRRADNEQFF.

The sample holds many counts of this clone. V and J are TRBV5-4 and TRBJ1-5; 7 bases align to TRBD1. The CDR3 is 17 amino acids. V lost 0 bases to trimming and J lost 3 bases; unmatched junction nucleotides: 9. Germline V gives CDR1 SGHNT, CDR2 YYREEE (reference sequence). The CDR3 region has the DNA TGTGCCAGCAGCTTGGAGCTGACAGGGACCCCCAATCAGCCCCAGCATTTT. Its protein product is CASSLELTGTPNQPQHF.

The chain joins TRBV30 to TRBJ2-7, with D unclear. The V end lost 1 base, the J end lost 5 bases, and 6 bases lay between the germline ends. The CDR3 has 11 residues. Per germline, CDR1 GTSNPN and CDR2 SVGIG (reference sequence). The CDR3: CAWSAHHEQYV. In DNA form, the CDR3 reads TGTGCCTGGAGTGCGCACCACGAGCAGTACGTC.

V gene TRBV6-2 or TRBV6-3 combines with J gene TRBJ2-7; 13 bases map to TRBD2. Germline trimming cut 5 bases from V and 2 bases from J; bases unmatched to any gene: 9. The CDR3 length is 17 residues. Germline V gives CDR1 MNHEY, CDR2 SVGEGT. CDR3 region: CASSRPRTSGRTYEQYF. DNA of the CDR3: TGTGCCAGCAGTCGACCGCGGACTAGCGGGAGAACCTACGAGCAGTACTTC.

J is TRBJ1-2 and V is TRBV27; D remains ambiguous. V lost 3 bases, J lost 7 bases, and 18 bases lay in between. Per the germline V gene, CDR1 is MNHEY and CDR2 is SMNVEV (reference sequence). This CDR3 comprises 15 residues. DNA of the CDR3: TGTGCCAGCAGTTTGGGCTGGGGTGTAATTTTTGGCTACACCTTC. It encodes CASSLGWGVIFGYTF.

This clone occurred many times. The chain carries TRBV6-1 and TRBJ1-5; D is ambiguous. This CDR3 has 15 amino acids. With 5 bases removed from V and 0 bases from J, the gap between germline ends came to 11 bases. Germline CDR1 and CDR2: MNHNS and SASEGT. CDR3 nucleotides: TGTGCCAGCAGTTGGTATGAGTATAGCAATCAGCCCCAGCATTTT. It specifies CASSWYEYSNQPQHF.

V gene TRBV3-1 combines with J gene TRBJ2-1, with D tentatively TRBD2 (6 bases). The CDR3 contains 16 residues. Germline values: CDR1 LGHDT, CDR2 YNNKEL (reference sequence). Trimming took 3 bases from V and 10 from J, leaving 22 bases between them. The CDR3 region has the DNA TGTGCCAGCAGCCAGGGCATGGGAATGGGACTTAAGGAGCAGTTCTTC. Translation: CASSQGMGMGLKEQFF.

V usage is TRBV20-1 and J usage is TRBJ2-2; D uncertain. V was pared by 8 bases and J by 6 bases, with 10 bases between. Looked up from germline, CDR1 is DFQATT and CDR2 is SNEGSKA (reference sequence). This CDR3 comprises 11 residues. Here the CDR3 reads CSCPWAGELFF. The CDR3, as DNA: TGCAGTTGCCCATGGGCCGGGGAGCTGTTTTTT.

This clone was counted between two and nine times. The chain uses TRBV20-1 and TRBJ2-3; TRBD2 aligns across 15 bases. CDR3 length equals 16 residues. Germline CDR1 and CDR2: DFQATT and SNEGSKA (reference sequence). After removal of 1 base from V and 2 bases from J, the junction contained 1 base not matched to a gene. CDR3 in DNA: TGCAGTGCTAGAGGGACTAGCGGGGGGGACACAGATACGCAGTATTTT. It yields the protein CSARGTSGGDTDTQYF.

The rearrangement links TRBV7-6 to TRBJ1-2, with D unresolved. The V end was cut by 7 bases, the J end by 2 bases, with 11 bases between. CDR1 is SGHVS, CDR2 FNYEAQ, per germline. The CDR3 totals 13 residues. CDR3 loop: CASIPTVNYGYTF. CDR3 DNA: TGTGCCAGCATCCCGACCGTGAACTATGGCTACACCTTC.

In its sample, this clone was seen many times. One base away lies a much larger clone, so this may be a sequencing read error. The chain combines TRBV11-2 with TRBJ2-7; D may be TRBD1 (6 bases). Germline values: CDR1 SGHAT, CDR2 FQNNGV. The CDR3 sequence is 15 residues long. Deletions cut 1 base from V and 6 bases from J, with 16 bases between. The CDR3 DNA follows: TGTGCCAGCAGCTTAGGGACAGCTACCCTCTGCGAGCAGTACTTC. This sequence encodes CASSLGTATLCEQYF.

Comment on this clone: Sequence at one end of the junction differs from germline and may be a read error. This chain connects TRBV11-3 to TRBJ2-7; a possible D gene is TRBD2 (5 bases). Germline lookup yields CDR1 SGHNT and CDR2 YENEEA. This CDR3 contains 13 residues. Written as DNA, the CDR3 is TGTGCCAGCAGCTTATCTAGCTCCCACGAGCAGTACTTC. The encoded protein is CASSLSSSHEQYF.

In this sample, this clone turned up once. V and J are TRBV20-1 and TRBJ2-7; D is perhaps TRBD2 (6 bases). V was shortened by 4 bases and J by 5 bases, with 12 bases between the two germline ends. CDR1 is DFQATT and CDR2 is SNEGSKA in the germline V gene (reference sequence). CDR3 length equals 12 residues. The CDR3: CSAIRSGDEQYF. The CDR3 DNA reads TGCAGTGCTATCAGGTCGGGAGACGAGCAGTACTTC.